The T cell receptor beta chain under discussion was sequenced for a study of T-cell memory formation after mild COVID-19. Germline V gene data show CDR1 as SGHNT and CDR2 as YENEEA. This CDR3 has 19 residues. The junction had 17 bases not matched to a gene; V was cut back by 7 bases and J by 0 bases. TCRdb reprocessed the 5' RACE reads with MiXCR, giving one entry per CDR3 protein. The sample comprises 150,000 or so distinct CDR3 sequences, around a third of which are singletons, and 12% rests with the top ten. Specimen: PBMCs or a T cell subset sorted from them (not recorded which). The receptor was derived from an adult woman who had mild COVID-19 (a few samples of this study predate the infection). Cell type and time point are not known. This sequence joins TRBV11-3 and TRBJ1-4, with 7 bases lining up with TRBD1. The CDR3 nucleotides read TGTGCCAGCACCTACAGGGGCGCACCACCTGGGCCAACTAATGAAAAACTGTTTTTT. It codes for CASTYRGAPPGPTNEKLFF. The complete variable domain, with remaining parts taken from reference TRBV11-3 and TRBJ1-4, reads EAGVVQSPRYKIIEKKQPVAFWCNPISGHNTLYWYLQNLGQGPELLIRYENEEAVDDSQLPKDRFSAERLKGVDSTLKIQPAELGDSAVYLCASTYRGAPPGPTNEKLFFGSGTQLSVL.